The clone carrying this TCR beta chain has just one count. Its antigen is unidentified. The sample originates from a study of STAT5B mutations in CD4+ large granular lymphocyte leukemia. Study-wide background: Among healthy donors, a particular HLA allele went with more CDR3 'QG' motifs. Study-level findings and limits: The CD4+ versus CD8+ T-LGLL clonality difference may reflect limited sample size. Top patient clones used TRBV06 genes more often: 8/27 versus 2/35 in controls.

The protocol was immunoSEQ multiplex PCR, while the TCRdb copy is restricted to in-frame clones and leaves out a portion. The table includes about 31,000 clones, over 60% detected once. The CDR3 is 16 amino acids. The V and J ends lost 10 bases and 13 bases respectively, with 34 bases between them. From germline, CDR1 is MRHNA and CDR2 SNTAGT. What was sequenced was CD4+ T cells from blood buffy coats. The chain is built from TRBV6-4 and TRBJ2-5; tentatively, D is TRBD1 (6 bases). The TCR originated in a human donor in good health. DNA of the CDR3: TGTGCCAAGCCCAGGGGCCCACCTGAGGTGGTGCCCAAAGCGTACTTC. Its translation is CAKPRGPPEVVPKAYF.